The 20 T cell receptor beta chains in this list originate from one sample, sequenced in a study of T cell clonotyping in hematopoietic cell transplantation. Sequencing was performed with immunoSEQ multiplex PCR; in TCRdb, only in-frame clones are kept and a portion is missing. The data show about 36,000 clones, with about 95% seen just once and around 1.5% held by the top ten. Indicated time point: recipient sample about 28 days before transplant, after cytoreduction. The sequencing used peripheral blood mononuclear cells, collected before stem cell transplant. Receptors were obtained from a man in his forties or fifties with chronic myeloid leukemia. Some clones in this sample may be carry-over from other donors' samples.

This clone turned up a few times. V usage is TRBV5-1 and J usage is TRBJ1-1; D is unclear. V dropped 5 bases and J dropped 2 bases, with 13 bases sitting between them. This CDR3 has 14 amino acids. Germline loops: CDR1 SGHRS, CDR2 YFSETQ. In DNA, the CDR3 is TGCGCCAGCAGGATACAGAGTCTAAACACTGAAGCTTTCTTT. Translated: CASRIQSLNTEAFF.

The V and J genes are TRBV5-5 and TRBJ1-6, with TRBD1 matching 8 bases. The V gene's germline CDR1 is SGHKS and CDR2 YYEKEE (reference sequence). The junction had 4 bases not matched to a gene; V was cut back by 3 bases and J by 5 bases. The CDR3 is 15 residues long. The CDR3 sequence is CASSSGTGHNSPLHF. In DNA, the CDR3 is TGTGCCAGCAGCTCGGGGACAGGACATAATTCACCCCTCCACTTT.

The chain links TRBV7-2 to TRBJ2-4, with TRBD1 as a possible D gene (6 bases). This CDR3 is 18 amino acids long. In germline, CDR1 is SGHTA, CDR2 FQGNSA. Trimming removed 3 bases at V and 0 bases at J, with 18 bases between. The CDR3 loop is CASSFRSTGPVAKNIQYF. The CDR3 nucleotides read TGTGCCAGCAGCTTCCGTTCGACAGGCCCTGTAGCCAAAAACATTCAGTACTTC.

CDR3 nucleotide sequence: TGCGCCAGCAGCTTGGGTTTAATGCTTGCAGAGAGCTCTGGAAACACCATATATTTT. Protein: CASSLGLMLAESSGNTIYF. This sequence joins TRBV5-1 and TRBJ1-3; D remains ambiguous. The V gene lost 0 bases and the J gene lost 0 bases, with 19 bases spanning the gap. The CDR3 has 19 residues. Germline CDR1 reads SGHRS; CDR2 reads YFSETQ. The entire variable domain, with the rest obtained from reference TRBV5-1 and TRBJ1-3, is as follows: KAGVTQTPRYLIKTRGQQVTLSCSPISGHRSVSWYQQTPGQGLQFLFEYFSETQRNKGNFPGRFSGRQFSNSRSEMNVSTLELGDSALYLCASSLGLMLAESSGNTIYFGEGSWLTVV.

The chain has TRBV10-3 and TRBJ1-5; 9 positions match TRBD1. Germline V gene data show CDR1 as ENHRY and CDR2 as SYGVKD. Losses at the gene ends were 9 bases for V and 6 bases for J; bases not matched to a gene: 6. This CDR3 comprises 13 residues. CDR3 sequence: CAIQGAQGQPQHF. The CDR3 DNA is TGTGCCATACAGGGGGCGCAAGGTCAGCCCCAGCATTTT.

This clone was recorded once. The chain combines TRBV7-9 with TRBJ1-2; 7 bases align to TRBD1. Germline CDR1 reads SEHNR; CDR2 reads FQNEAQ (reference sequence). The J segment lost 4 bases and the V segment lost 5 bases, leaving 13 bases of the junction unmatched. This CDR3 is built from 16 residues. The CDR3, as DNA: TGTGCCAGCAGCCCCCCCACAGGGGCCCTAGCCTATGGCTACACCTTC. Residues: CASSPPTGALAYGYTF.

The CDR3 DNA reads as TGTGCCAGCAGTGAAGGTGCAGGGAGCAACTATGGCTACACCTTC. Its protein is CASSEGAGSNYGYTF. The chain uses TRBV6-1 and TRBJ1-2; D perhaps matches TRBD1 (5 bases). Germline-derived CDR1 and CDR2 are MNHNS and SASEGT. V shed 1 base and J shed 2 bases, with 11 bases lying between them. The CDR3 extends over 15 amino acids.

The chain couples TRBV30 to TRBJ2-7, with D maybe TRBD2 (6 bases). Trimming pared 7 bases from V and 6 bases from J, leaving 13 bases between. The CDR3 extends over 11 amino acids. The germline gives CDR1 GTSNPN, CDR2 SVGIG (reference sequence). Here the CDR3 reads CASGTSREQYF. The CDR3, as DNA: TGTGCCTCCGGGACTTCACGCGAGCAGTACTTC.

The chain recombines TRBV28 with TRBJ1-2; D uncertain. Trimming removed 11 bases from V and 2 bases from J, with 18 bases in between. The CDR3 has 14 residues. From germline, CDR1 is MDHEN and CDR2 SYDVKM. For the CDR3, the DNA is TGTGCCGGGAAAGAATCCTCTTCAAACTATGGCTACACCTTC. It encodes CAGKESSSNYGYTF.

V and J are TRBV19 and TRBJ2-1, with 8 bases aligning to TRBD2. The CDR3 spans 15 residues. Unmatched junction bases numbered 10, after V lost 4 bases and J lost 8 bases. Germline V gene data show CDR1 as LNHDA and CDR2 as SQIVND (reference sequence). The CDR3 here is CASSSRGGSYDEQFF. CDR3 sequence (DNA): TGTGCCAGTAGTAGCCGGGGGGGTTCGTACGATGAGCAGTTCTTC. Supplemented by reference TRBV19 and TRBJ2-1, the full variable domain reads DGGITQSPKYLFRKEGQNVTLSCEQNLNHDAMYWYRQDPGQGLRLIYYSQIVNDFQKGDIAEGYSVSREKKESFPLTVTSAQKNPTAFYLCASSSRGGSYDEQFFGPGTRLTVL.

The genes are TRBV5-1 and TRBJ1-3; TRBD1 is a possible D gene (5 bases). The CDR3 loop spans 19 amino acids. Germline V gives CDR1 SGHRS, CDR2 YFSETQ. Trimming pared 0 bases from V and 0 bases from J, leaving 19 bases between. The CDR3 reads CASSLGTGRRGISGNTIYF. The CDR3 coding sequence is TGCGCCAGCAGCTTGGGCACGGGACGGCGAGGGATCTCTGGAAACACCATATATTTT. Complete variable domain (other parts from reference TRBV5-1 and TRBJ1-3): KAGVTQTPRYLIKTRGQQVTLSCSPISGHRSVSWYQQTPGQGLQFLFEYFSETQRNKGNFPGRFSGRQFSNSRSEMNVSTLELGDSALYLCASSLGTGRRGISGNTIYFGEGSWLTVV.

This clone was detected once. The chain is built from TRBV4-1 and TRBJ1-5; the match to TRBD1 covers 7 bases. V trimming: 8 bases; J trimming: 1 base; junction bases outside the gene matches: 8. Per the germline V gene, CDR1 is MGHRA and CDR2 is YSYEKL. There are 15 residues in the CDR3. Here the CDR3 reads CASGERQGSNQPQHF. The DNA for the CDR3 is TGCGCCAGCGGGGAAAGACAGGGCAGCAATCAGCCCCAGCATTTT.

This rearrangement joins TRBV29-1 to TRBJ1-1; D not certain. Per germline, CDR1 SQVTM and CDR2 ANQGSEA. V was trimmed by 3 bases and J by 5 bases, leaving 7 bases between them. The CDR3 totals 11 residues. CDR3 nucleotides: TGCAGCGTTGATCTGGGAACTGAAGCTTTCTTT. This translates into CSVDLGTEAFF.

The chain couples TRBV27 to TRBJ1-1, with D unresolved. Germline V gene lookup returns CDR1 MNHEY and CDR2 SMNVEV (reference sequence). The CDR3 has 13 residues. Trimming removed 6 bases at V and 0 bases at J, with 8 bases between. CDR3 coding DNA: TGTGCCAGCAGACCTTTCATGAACACTGAAGCTTTCTTT. It yields the protein CASRPFMNTEAFF.

The chain has TRBV21-1 and TRBJ1-3; the table calls TRBD1, which could not be checked here. TRBV21-1 is labeled a pseudogene. The CDR3 covers 19 residues. CDR3 bases: TGTGCCAGCAGCAAACCCTTTAGGACAGGGGGCTACTCTGGAAACACCATATATTTT. It is translated as CASSKPFRTGGYSGNTIYF.

This sequence joins TRBV5-1 and TRBJ2-1, with TRBD2 matching over 7 bases. Germline lookup yields CDR1 SGHRS and CDR2 YFSETQ. V lost 4 bases and J lost 4; bases outside the gene matches: 8. The CDR3 sequence is 15 residues long. In DNA form, the CDR3 reads TGCGCCAGCAGCCAGGCGGGGGTTGGGTACAATGAGCAGTTCTTC. This encodes CASSQAGVGYNEQFF.

With regard to this clone: At one end the junction does not follow the germline gene, possibly because of a read error. The V gene is TRBV5-1, the J gene TRBJ2-5; D may be TRBD1 (7 bases). The CDR3 loop spans 16 amino acids. CDR1 and CDR2 (germline): SGHRS, YFSETQ. CDR3 sequence: CVSGYRGPSDQETQYF. Here the CDR3 DNA reads TGCGTCAGCGGGTACAGGGGCCCTAGCGACCAAGAGACCCAGTACTTC.

The sample holds one count of this clone. CDR3 sequence reads: CASAGVPFTGELFF. In nucleotides, the CDR3 is TGTGCCAGCGCAGGGGTCCCATTCACGGGGGAGCTGTTTTTT. The V and J genes are TRBV27 and TRBJ2-2; D may be TRBD1 (6 bases). The V end was cut by 8 bases, the J end by 8 bases, with 18 bases between. Germline lookup yields CDR1 MNHEY and CDR2 SMNVEV (reference sequence). The CDR3 loop spans 14 amino acids.

The V gene is TRBV5-6, the J gene TRBJ1-6, with D unresolved. The germline V gene has CDR1 SGHDT and CDR2 YYEEEE. The CDR3 consists of 19 residues. V lost 3 bases and J lost 0, with 19 bases in between. The CDR3 sequence: CASSSHPARIPSYNSPLHF. The DNA for the CDR3 is TGTGCCAGCAGCTCGCACCCAGCTCGAATCCCCTCCTATAATTCACCCCTCCACTTT.

This clone has a single count. The chain has TRBV29-1 and TRBJ2-1, with 12 nucleotides matching TRBD2. The V gene's germline CDR1 is SQVTM and CDR2 ANQGSEA. The CDR3 has 14 amino acids. V trimming: 5 bases; J trimming: 4 bases; junction bases outside the gene matches: 3. The CDR3 region is CSVLAGGLYNEQFF. CDR3 coding DNA: TGCAGCGTTCTAGCGGGGGGGCTATACAATGAGCAGTTCTTC.